The 30 T cell receptor beta chains presented below share a single source sample, sequenced in a study of T cells in Graves' hyperthyroidism and ophthalmopathy. Researchers amplified the TCR beta CDR3 regions from RNA transcripts. The HTBI primer set served for first-round RT-PCR of the TCR CDR3. TCRdb re-called the multiplex PCR reads through MiXCR, storing one row per CDR3 protein. This sample has some 570,000 distinct CDR3 sequences, with more than 13% found just once. The sample taken for sequencing was blood. The receptors shown here come from a woman under 30 with Graves' ophthalmopathy.

The sample holds many counts of this clonotype. This rearrangement joins TRBV12-3 or TRBV12-4 to TRBJ1-1, with D tentatively TRBD1 (6 bases). The V and J ends lost 7 bases and 6 bases respectively, with 12 bases between them. There are 12 residues in the CDR3. The CDR3 region has the DNA TGTGCCAGCAAACAACAGGGACCTGAAGCTTTCTTT. This codes for CASKQQGPEAFF.

V usage is TRBV5-1 and J usage is TRBJ2-1; TRBD2 matches 13 bases. Germline V CDR1 and CDR2: SGHRS, YFSETQ. The CDR3 extends over 16 amino acids. With 2 bases clipped from V and 6 bases from J, the junction kept 5 bases outside the gene matches. The chain's CDR3 is CASSFRTSGSGNEQFF. The DNA for the CDR3 is TGCGCCAGCAGCTTTAGGACTAGCGGGAGTGGCAATGAGCAGTTCTTC.

This clonotype was seen repeatedly, ten times or more. The genes are TRBV10-3 and TRBJ2-3, with a tentative D call TRBD2 (5 bases). The ends were cut back, 7 bases at V and 2 bases at J, with 13 bases in the middle. The CDR3 is 14 amino acids. Germline CDR1 and CDR2: ENHRY and SYGVKD. The CDR3 protein is CAINGGSLTDTQYF. The CDR3 nucleotides are TGTGCCATCAATGGAGGCTCCCTCACAGATACGCAGTATTTT.

The sample holds many counts of this clonotype. The CDR3 is CASSSGTSGRILADTQYF. The CDR3 DNA is TGTGCCAGCAGTTCCGGGACTAGCGGGAGAATTTTGGCAGATACGCAGTATTTT. The V call is TRBV12-3 or TRBV12-4, the J call TRBJ2-3, with TRBD2 identical over 14 bases. The CDR3 contains 18 residues. Trimming removed 4 bases from V and 4 bases from J; junction bases left unmatched: 10.

On this clonotype: This may be a read error, as it is one base from a much larger clone. The rearrangement joins TRBV10-3 to TRBJ1-1; 9 bases are shared with TRBD1. The trim removed 2 bases at V and 2 bases at J, leaving 3 bases unmatched. Germline CDR1 ENHRY, CDR2 SYGVKD. The CDR3 is 15 residues long. The CDR3 loop reads CAISERTGANTEAFF. Here the CDR3 DNA reads TGTGCCATCAGTGAGCGGACAGGGGCTAACACTGAAGCTTTCTTT.

This clonotype was observed a few times. V gene TRBV4-2 combines with J gene TRBJ2-1; the D gene is possibly TRBD2 (5 bases). CDR3 length equals 14 residues. The germline V gene has CDR1 LGHNA and CDR2 YNFKEQ. V was pared by 0 bases and J by 13 bases, with 16 bases between. The CDR3 sequence is CASSQELSSIDQFF. CDR3 bases: TGTGCCAGCAGCCAAGAGCTATCTAGCATTGACCAGTTCTTC.

This clonotype appeared a few times. The chain carries TRBV18 and TRBJ2-7, with 10 nucleotides matching TRBD1. The V and J ends lost 1 base and 2 bases, in that order; junction bases with no gene match: 8. The CDR3 consists of 17 residues. Germline CDR1 reads KGHSH; CDR2 reads LQKENI. CDR3 nucleotide sequence: TGTGCCAGCTCACCACTCGACGGGACAGGGGATGCCTACGAGCAGTACTTC. Its protein product is CASSPLDGTGDAYEQYF.

The chain combines TRBV12-3 or TRBV12-4 with TRBJ2-3; TRBD2 agrees at 12 bases. The CDR3 loop spans 16 amino acids. The V segment lost 6 bases and the J segment 4 bases; nucleotides outside the gene matches: 8. The CDR3 loop is CASRSSSGRAPDTQYF. CDR3 DNA: TGTGCCAGCAGATCCTCTAGCGGGAGGGCCCCAGATACGCAGTATTTT.

This clonotype was counted many times. The rearrangement joins TRBV30 to TRBJ1-5, with D unclear. V was pared by 0 bases and J by 9 bases, with 9 bases between. In germline, CDR1 is GTSNPN, CDR2 SVGIG (reference sequence). The CDR3 extends over 12 amino acids. CDR3: CAWSVDRRPQHF. In DNA, the CDR3 is TGTGCCTGGAGTGTAGACCGGCGGCCCCAGCATTTT.

This clonotype was seen more than once but under ten times. The J gene is TRBJ1-5, the V gene TRBV28; D is uncertain. This CDR3 is built from 16 residues. With 7 bases removed from V and 5 bases from J, the gap between germline ends came to 21 bases. Germline V lookup: CDR1 MDHEN, CDR2 SYDVKM. CDR3: CASTTIELLVYQPQHF. DNA for the CDR3: TGTGCCAGCACTACTATCGAGCTCCTTGTATATCAGCCCCAGCATTTT.

This clonotype was detected many times. The gene calls are TRBV20-1 and TRBJ1-2; TRBD1 aligns across 10 bases. The CDR3 sequence is 16 residues long. The V segment lost 0 bases and the J segment 2 bases; nucleotides outside the gene matches: 6. CDR1 is DFQATT and CDR2 is SNEGSKA in the germline V gene (reference sequence). Here the CDR3 DNA reads TGCAGTGCTAGAGAGTACGGGACAGGGGACAACTATGGCTACACCTTC. Amino acid sequence: CSAREYGTGDNYGYTF.

This chain connects TRBV19 to TRBJ1-1; a weak D match, TRBD1 (6 bases). CDR1 and CDR2 (germline): LNHDA, SQIVND (reference sequence). The germline V and J ends were trimmed by 2 bases and 6 bases, with 22 bases remaining between them. The CDR3 runs to 17 residues. The CDR3 region has the DNA TGTGCCAGTAGTATATATGTCGCGGGGGGGCTGCCCGCTGAAGCTTTCTTT. Translating gives CASSIYVAGGLPAEAFF.

In this sample, this clonotype turned up many times. This sequence joins TRBV20-1 and TRBJ1-1; D call uncertain. Trimming stripped 0 bases from V and 0 bases from J, with 8 bases between. The CDR3 has 14 residues. Germline CDR1 reads DFQATT; CDR2 reads SNEGSKA (reference sequence). For the CDR3, the DNA is TGCAGTGCTAGAGACGTCACAGTGAACACTGAAGCTTTCTTT. Protein: CSARDVTVNTEAFF.

V gene TRBV19 combines with J gene TRBJ2-7; 10 bases map to TRBD1. Germline CDR1 reads LNHDA; CDR2 reads SQIVND (reference sequence). V shed 3 bases, J shed 4 bases, and the junction held 9 bases outside the gene matches. There are 16 residues in the CDR3. The CDR3 region is CASSIQPGQGWYEQYF. The CDR3 DNA follows: TGTGCCAGTAGTATTCAACCGGGACAGGGGTGGTACGAGCAGTACTTC.

About this clonotype: It may be a read error: a sequence one base away is much more abundant. This chain connects TRBV9 to TRBJ2-1; D call uncertain. The assigned J gene may be wrong: the sequence end matches TRBJ2-7 better. This CDR3 has 16 residues. Germline CDR1 and CDR2: SGDLS and YYNGEE. This chain's CDR3 is CASSVSGGRSYNEQYF. In nucleotides, the CDR3 is TGTGCCAGCAGCGTGAGTGGCGGACGCTCCTACAATGAGCAGTACTTC.

This clonotype was counted ten times or more. The chain carries TRBV5-1 and TRBJ1-4; D is uncertain. CDR1 SGHRS and CDR2 YFSETQ come from the germline V gene. Trimming removed 4 bases at V and 8 bases at J, with 15 bases between. This CDR3 is 14 amino acids long. The CDR3 DNA sequence: TGCGCCAGCAGCGTTAGTGAAATCGACGAAAAACTGTTTTTT. This encodes CASSVSEIDEKLFF.

The J gene is TRBJ2-7, the V gene TRBV15; no firm D call. V lost 0 bases and J 1 base, leaving 7 bases between the germline ends. CDR1 is LNHNV and CDR2 is YYDKDF in the germline V gene (reference sequence). CDR3 size: 14 residues. The CDR3 loop reads CATSRDLESYEQYF. In DNA, the CDR3 is TGTGCCACCAGCAGAGATCTGGAATCCTACGAGCAGTACTTC.

This clonotype was detected many times. V and J are TRBV3-1 and TRBJ2-1; D may be TRBD2 (5 bases). V was pared by 1 base and J by 4 bases, with 17 bases between. The CDR3 length is 17 residues. Per germline, CDR1 LGHDT and CDR2 YNNKEL (reference sequence). The CDR3 nucleotides read TGTGCCAGCAGCCAAGTTCATCGGGGTTCCCTTTACAATGAGCAGTTCTTC. This sequence encodes CASSQVHRGSLYNEQFF.

This clonotype has just one count. The chain joins TRBV7-2 to TRBJ2-7, with 9 bases identical to TRBD1. Looked up from germline, CDR1 is SGHTA and CDR2 is FQGNSA. This CDR3 contains 14 residues. J lost 7 bases, V lost 3 bases, and 7 bases had no gene match. CDR3 residues: CASSLKQGAREQYF. DNA of the CDR3: TGTGCCAGCAGCTTGAAACAGGGGGCACGGGAGCAGTACTTC.

This clonotype was seen at least ten times. CDR3 sequence reads: CASSPPPTGPDTEAFF. In DNA, the CDR3 is TGTGCCAGCAGTCCCCCCCCGACAGGCCCAGACACTGAAGCTTTCTTT. The V gene is TRBV12-3 or TRBV12-4, the J gene TRBJ1-1; a possible D gene is TRBD1 (6 bases). The V gene lost 5 bases and the J gene lost 3 bases, with 19 bases spanning the gap. The CDR3 sequence is 16 residues long.

In this sample, this clonotype turned up many times. The genes are TRBV2 and TRBJ1-5, with 7 bases matching TRBD1. This CDR3 has 15 residues. Germline V CDR1 and CDR2: SNHLY, FYNNEI. V lost 5 bases, J lost 1 base, and 5 bases stayed unmatched. The CDR3 region is CASSRDSLSNQPQHF. For the CDR3, the DNA is TGTGCCAGCAGTCGGGACAGCTTAAGCAATCAGCCCCAGCATTTT.

This clonotype was seen more than once but under ten times. The chain couples TRBV24-1 to TRBJ2-7, with 10 bases identical to TRBD1. The J segment lost 6 bases and the V segment lost 5 bases, leaving 18 bases of the junction unmatched. The CDR3 loop spans 18 amino acids. Germline V gene lookup returns CDR1 KGHDR and CDR2 SFDVKD. CDR3 loop: CATSVFVGQGIEWFEQYF. CDR3 DNA sequence: TGTGCCACCAGTGTTTTCGTGGGACAGGGGATTGAGTGGTTCGAGCAGTACTTC.

At least ten counts were recorded for this clonotype. DNA of the CDR3: TGTGCCAGCAGCTTAAAAGGCCTCAATGAGCAGTTCTTC. Protein sequence: CASSLKGLNEQFF. This chain uses TRBV11-2 with TRBJ2-1; D remains ambiguous. V lost 2 bases and J lost 6, with 8 bases in between. The CDR3 runs to 13 residues. CDR1 is SGHAT, CDR2 FQNNGV, per germline.

This clonotype turned up a few times. This chain joins TRBV25-1 and TRBJ2-1; TRBD1 matches 9 bases. The J segment lost 8 bases and the V segment lost 4 bases, leaving 9 bases of the junction unmatched. The length of the CDR3 is 15 residues. From germline, CDR1 is MGHDK and CDR2 SYGVNS. CDR3 DNA: TGTGCCAGCAGTGGGGACAGGGTATGGGAGGATGAGCAGTTCTTC. Translating gives CASSGDRVWEDEQFF.

Ten or more counts support this clonotype. The chain employs TRBV19 and TRBJ1-1, with D unclear. V shed 7 bases and J shed 6 bases, with 6 bases lying between them. Germline lookup yields CDR1 LNHDA and CDR2 SQIVND (reference sequence). CDR3 length equals 10 residues. CDR3 in DNA: TGTGCCAGTAATGTAGCTGAAGCTTTCTTT. Protein: CASNVAEAFF.

A remark on this clonotype: A read error may be the cause here, since a much bigger clone is one base away. The V call is TRBV12-5, the J call TRBJ1-1, with 7 bases matching TRBD1. This CDR3 contains 16 residues. V shed 0 bases, J shed 4 bases, and the junction held 8 bases outside the gene matches. From germline, CDR1 is LGHNT and CDR2 FRNRAP. CDR3 protein: CASGLVRGDSSTEAFF. The CDR3, as DNA: TGTGCTAGTGGTTTGGTAAGGGGGGACAGTAGCACTGAAGCTTTCTTT.

This clonotype was seen ten or more times. The gene calls are TRBV18 and TRBJ1-5; 8 bases line up with TRBD1. This CDR3 comprises 14 residues. Germline V CDR1 and CDR2: KGHSH, LQKENI. V lost 5 bases, J lost 4 bases, and 4 bases stayed unmatched. The CDR3 spells CASSADRVNQPQHF. CDR3 bases: TGTGCCAGCTCAGCGGACAGGGTGAATCAGCCCCAGCATTTT.

This clonotype was observed at least ten times. The chain combines TRBV7-6 with TRBJ2-7, with 14 bases identical to TRBD2. This CDR3 comprises 17 residues. With V trimmed by 1 base and J by 2 bases, 4 bases remained unmatched. CDR1 is SGHVS and CDR2 is FNYEAQ in the germline V gene. The CDR3 region has the DNA TGTGCCAGCAGCTTAGAATGGGGACTAGCGGGAGCCTACGAGCAGTACTTC. Residues: CASSLEWGLAGAYEQYF. Looking up the rest from reference TRBV7-6 and TRBJ2-7 gives the full variable domain: GAGVSQSPRYKVTKRGQDVALRCDPISGHVSLYWYRQALGQGPEFLTYFNYEAQQDKSGLPNDRFSAERPEGSISTLTIQRTEQRDSAMYRCASSLEWGLAGAYEQYFGPGTRLTVT.

A note on this clonotype: A much larger clone differs by one base, so this may be a read error. V is TRBV7-9 and J is TRBJ1-1; D may be TRBD1 (5 bases). The CDR3 length is 16 residues. Germline V gene lookup returns CDR1 SEHNR and CDR2 FQNEAQ (reference sequence). CDR3 in DNA: TGTGCCGGCAGCTTAGCGTTTGGACACCGGAACGCTGAAGCTTTCTTT. This encodes CAGSLAFGHRNAEAFF.

This clonotype was counted many times. This rearrangement joins TRBV25-1 to TRBJ1-2; a weak D match, TRBD1 (6 bases). Trimming cost V 4 bases and J 3 bases, with 12 bases left between them. Germline CDR1 is MGHDK and CDR2 is SYGVNS. There are 14 residues in the CDR3. The CDR3 spells CASSALDRYYGYTF. The CDR3 DNA is TGTGCCAGCAGTGCCCTTGACAGGTACTATGGCTACACCTTC.